Given below is one TCR beta chain in context. Its antigen remains unidentified. The record originates from a study of T cell responses to AZD1222 COVID-19 vaccine. Turning to the study itself: Second-dose recipients at about 4 or about 12 weeks were treated as one pooled group. General study findings and limits: It should be noted that donors were predominantly white British and more often female, and clonal diversity was possibly underestimated. Dominant at 160-218 and 743-854, vaccine-associated CD4 TCRs also spanned spike.

Sequenced by immunoSEQ multiplex PCR; TCRdb stores in-frame clones only, minus some. The profile shows about 130,000 clones, 87% of them singletons. The CDR3 length is 11 residues. Trimming pared 7 bases from V and 2 bases from J, leaving 2 bases between. Sequenced material: peripheral blood, taken on day 0 of AZD1222 vaccination. This clonotype was obtained from an adult in good health. V gene TRBV12-3 or TRBV12-4 combines with J gene TRBJ2-2, with D uncertain. The DNA for the CDR3 is TGTGCCAGCACTAACACCGGGGAGCTGTTTTTT. It specifies CASTNTGELFF.